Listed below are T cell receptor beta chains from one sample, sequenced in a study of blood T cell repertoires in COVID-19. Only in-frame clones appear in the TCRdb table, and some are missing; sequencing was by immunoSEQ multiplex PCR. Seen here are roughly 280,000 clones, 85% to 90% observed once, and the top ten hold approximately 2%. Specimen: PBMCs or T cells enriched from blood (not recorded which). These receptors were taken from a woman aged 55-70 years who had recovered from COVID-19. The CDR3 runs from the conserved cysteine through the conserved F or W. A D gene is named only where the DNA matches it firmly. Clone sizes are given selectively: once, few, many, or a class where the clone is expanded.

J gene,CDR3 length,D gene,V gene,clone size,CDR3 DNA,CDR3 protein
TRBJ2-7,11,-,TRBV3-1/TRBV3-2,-,TGTGCCAGCAGCGCTAGCTACGAGCAGTACTTC,CASSASYEQYF
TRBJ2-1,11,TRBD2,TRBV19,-,TGTGCCAGTAGTCCGGGACTAGTCGCGTTCTTC,CASSPGLVAFF
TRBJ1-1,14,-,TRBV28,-,TGTGCCAGCAGCTCAGGGCAGAGGAACACTGAAGCTTTCTTT,CASSSGQRNTEAFF
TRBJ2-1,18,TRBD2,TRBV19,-,TGTGCCAGTAGTACGGGGACTAGCGGGTCCTACTCCTACAATGAGCAGTTCTTC,CASSTGTSGSYSYNEQFF
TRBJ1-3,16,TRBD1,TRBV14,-,TGTGCCAGCAGCCCGCCCGGGACAGGGGCTGGAAACACCATATATTTT,CASSPPGTGAGNTIYF
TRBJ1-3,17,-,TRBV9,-,TGTGCCAGCAGCCCCTCTCCGCGCGGCTTCTCTGGAAACACCATATATTTT,CASSPSPRGFSGNTIYF
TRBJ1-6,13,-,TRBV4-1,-,TGCGCCAGCGCGTCCAGGACTAACTCACCCCTCCACTTT,CASASRTNSPLHF
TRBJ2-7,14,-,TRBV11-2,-,TGTGCCAGCAGCTTAAGTCACTCTCCTTGGGAGCAGTACTTC,CASSLSHSPWEQYF
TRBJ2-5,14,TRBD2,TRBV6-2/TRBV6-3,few,TGTGCCAGCAGTGGACTAGCGCCCCAAGAGACCCAGTACTTC,CASSGLAPQETQYF
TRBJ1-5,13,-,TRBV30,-,TGTGCCTGGAGTGTCAGGGGAGATCAGCCCCAGCATTTT,CAWSVRGDQPQHF
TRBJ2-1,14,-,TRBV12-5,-,TGTGCTAGTGGTTTGGGCACCCCAGGCAATGAGCAGTTCTTC,CASGLGTPGNEQFF
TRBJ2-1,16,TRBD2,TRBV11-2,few,TGTGCCAGCAGCCCTCGACTAGCGGGAAACTACAATGAGCAGTTCTTC,CASSPRLAGNYNEQFF
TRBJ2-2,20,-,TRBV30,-,TGTGCCTGGAGCGACTACAGGGGTTCTGAGACGGGGGGGCCTCTCGGGGAGCTGTTTTTT,CAWSDYRGSETGGPLGELFF
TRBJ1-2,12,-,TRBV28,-,TGTGCCAGCGGGGGGGACCACTATGGCTACACCTTC,CASGGDHYGYTF
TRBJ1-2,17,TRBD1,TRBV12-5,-,TGTGCTAGTGGTTTGGAGTACGGGGACAGGGCCTCCTATGGCTACACCTTC,CASGLEYGDRASYGYTF
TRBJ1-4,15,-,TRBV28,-,TGTGCCAGCAGTTTGCCCCGGGGAGGGGTTGAAAAACTGTTTTTT,CASSLPRGGVEKLFF
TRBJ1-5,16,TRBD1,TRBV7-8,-,TGTGCCAGCAGCTTATGGGACAGGGCTTCCAATCAGCCCCAGCATTTT,CASSLWDRASNQPQHF
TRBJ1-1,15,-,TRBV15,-,TGTGCCACCAGCAGAGGGTTAGCAGCTCGAACTGAAGCTTTCTTT,CATSRGLAARTEAFF
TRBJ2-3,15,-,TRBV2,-,TGTGCCAGCAGTCCACTAGCCACTAGCACAGATACGCAGTATTTT,CASSPLATSTDTQYF
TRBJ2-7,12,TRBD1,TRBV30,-,TGTGCCTCAAGACAGGGCTCCTACGAGCAGTACTTC,CASRQGSYEQYF
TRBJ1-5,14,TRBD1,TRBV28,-,TGTGCCAGCAGTTTATGGGGACAGGGTCAGCCCCAGCATTTT,CASSLWGQGQPQHF
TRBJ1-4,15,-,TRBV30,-,TGTGCCTGGAGTGTATTGGGTCAGGGAATTGAAAAACTGTTTTTT,CAWSVLGQGIEKLFF
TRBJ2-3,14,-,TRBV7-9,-,TGTGCCAGCAGCCCCGGACAGACCACAGATACGCAGTATTTT,CASSPGQTTDTQYF
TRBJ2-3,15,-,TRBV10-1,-,TGCGCCAGCAGTGAAGGGGTCTTCAATAGCGGTACGCAGTATTTT,CASSEGVFNSGTQYF
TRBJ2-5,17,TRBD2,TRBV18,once,TGTGCCAGCTCACCACCCCTAGCGGGAGAGATTCGGGAGACCCAGTACTTC,CASSPPLAGEIRETQYF
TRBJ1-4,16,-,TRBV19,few,TGTGCCAGTAGTTCAAGACCGGACAGATCCAATGAAAAACTGTTTTTT,CASSSRPDRSNEKLFF
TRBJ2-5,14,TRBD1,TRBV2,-,TGTGCCAGCAGCGCCGGGACAGGGGGAGAGACCCAGTACTTC,CASSAGTGGETQYF
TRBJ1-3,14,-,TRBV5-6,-,TGTGCCAGCAGCTTAGGGGGTTCTGGAAACACCATATATTTT,CASSLGGSGNTIYF